The source of this T cell receptor beta chain is a study of T-cell memory formation after mild COVID-19. This clonotype appeared many times. Its antigen is undetermined. Using constant-segment primers, 5'RACE produced TCR alpha and TCR beta cDNA libraries carrying sample barcodes and UMIs. TCRdb recomputed calls from the 5' RACE reads with MiXCR, one row per CDR3 protein. The sample records approximately 230,000 distinct CDR3 sequences, roughly 15% being singletons. Overall study results and limits: From day 15 to 85, contracting clones were balanced between CD4 and CD8, whereas later expanders leaned toward CD4+. Of the contracting clones, CD4+ ones lay mainly in CM and EM, and CD8+ ones in EMRA.

Trimming at V came to 5 bases and at J to 1 base, leaving 4 bases not matched to a gene. The CDR3 has 14 amino acids. Germline V gene data show CDR1 as SGHTA and CDR2 as FQGTGA. The sequenced material came from PBMCs or a T cell subset sorted from them (not recorded which). This TCR derives from a man between 18 and 29 years old who had mild COVID-19 (a few samples of this study predate the infection). Cell type and time point are not known. This chain joins TRBV7-3 and TRBJ2-5; the match to TRBD1 covers 7 bases. CDR3 loop: CASSPRQGQETQYF. As DNA, the CDR3 is TGTGCCAGCAGCCCCAGACAGGGCCAAGAGACCCAGTACTTC.